This T cell receptor beta chain was retrieved from a study of regulatory T cells in long-lasting Graves disease. Study-wide background: Newly diagnosed Graves' patients took antithyroid drugs under 3 months.

According to the study, TCR beta libraries were built with iRepertoire HTBI primers and CDR3-region Arm-PCR. Each CDR3 protein gets one entry after TCRdb re-called the multiplex PCR reads with MiXCR. The data show around 450,000 distinct CDR3 sequences, 15% seen once. Time point defined: newly diagnosed GD, antithyroid drugs for less than 3 months. Generation of the TCR library employed RNA extracted from PBMCs. Findings and caveats of the study: Between persistent patients, 2,500 to 3,500 public clonotypes were shared, exceeding the approximately 940 shared between new patients.

This clonotype has at least ten counts. Its antigen is not identified. The data also belong to a second study, concerning T cells in Graves' hyperthyroidism and ophthalmopathy. This second study says: Recently diagnosed hyperthyroidism of less than 2 months' duration affected patients aged 18 to 65.

The receptor was derived from a woman aged 40-49 years with Graves disease. Sequencing was performed on peripheral blood mononuclear cells (PBMCs), taken at new diagnosis, from a patient treated with antithyroid drugs.

The CDR3 nucleotides read TGTGCCAGCAGGCGAACAGGGTATAGGGGCTACACCTTC. Translating gives CASRRTGYRGYTF. This chain links TRBV12-3 or TRBV12-4 with TRBJ1-2; possible D gene TRBD1, 6 bases. The V gene lost 6 bases and the J gene lost 8 bases, with 16 bases spanning the gap. CDR3 length: 13 residues.